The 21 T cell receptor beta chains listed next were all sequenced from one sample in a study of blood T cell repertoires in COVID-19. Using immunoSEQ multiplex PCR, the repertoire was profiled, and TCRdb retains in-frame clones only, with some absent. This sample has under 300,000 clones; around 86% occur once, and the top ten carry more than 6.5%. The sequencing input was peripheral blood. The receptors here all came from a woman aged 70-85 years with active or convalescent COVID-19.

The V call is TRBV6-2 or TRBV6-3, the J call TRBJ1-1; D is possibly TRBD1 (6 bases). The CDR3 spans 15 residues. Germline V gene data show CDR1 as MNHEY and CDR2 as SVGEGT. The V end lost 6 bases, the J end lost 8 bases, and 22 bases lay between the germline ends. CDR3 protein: CASSGPRVSGQEAFF. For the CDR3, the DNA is TGTGCCAGCAGCGGTCCCAGAGTTTCCGGACAGGAAGCTTTCTTT.

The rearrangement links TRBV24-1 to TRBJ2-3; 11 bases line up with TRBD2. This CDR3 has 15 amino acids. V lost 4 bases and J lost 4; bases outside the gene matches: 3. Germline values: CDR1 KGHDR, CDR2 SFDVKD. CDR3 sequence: CATSELAGGADTQYF. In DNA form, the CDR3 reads TGTGCCACCAGTGAGCTAGCGGGGGGCGCAGATACGCAGTATTTT.

The CDR3, as DNA: TGTGCCAGCAGTATTTTAGGACAGGGATGGACTGAAGCTTTCTTT. It codes for CASSILGQGWTEAFF. The chain combines TRBV6-2 or TRBV6-3 with TRBJ1-1; 8 bases are shared with TRBD1. The CDR3 has 15 residues. CDR1 and CDR2 from the germline V gene are MNHEY and SVGEGT. J gave up 5 bases and V 5 bases, and 10 bases lay outside the gene matches.

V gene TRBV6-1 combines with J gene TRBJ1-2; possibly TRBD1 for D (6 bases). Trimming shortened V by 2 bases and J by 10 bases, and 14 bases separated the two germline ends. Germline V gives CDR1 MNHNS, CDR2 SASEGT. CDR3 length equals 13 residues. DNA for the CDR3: TGTGCCAGCAGTGAAAACAGGGCCACTTTCTACACCTTC. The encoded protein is CASSENRATFYTF.

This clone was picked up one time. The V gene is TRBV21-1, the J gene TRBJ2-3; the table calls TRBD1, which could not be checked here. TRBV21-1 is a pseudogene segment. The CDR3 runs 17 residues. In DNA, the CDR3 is TGTGCCAGCAGCAATAACGCCGGGACAGAGATCACAGATACGCAGTATTTT. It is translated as CASSNNAGTEITDTQYF.

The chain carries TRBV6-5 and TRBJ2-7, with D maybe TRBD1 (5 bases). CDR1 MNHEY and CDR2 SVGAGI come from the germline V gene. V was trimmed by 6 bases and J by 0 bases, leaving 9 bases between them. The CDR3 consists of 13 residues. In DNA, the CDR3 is TGTGCCAGCAGCTCCGACAGCTCCTACGAGCAGTACTTC. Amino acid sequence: CASSSDSSYEQYF.

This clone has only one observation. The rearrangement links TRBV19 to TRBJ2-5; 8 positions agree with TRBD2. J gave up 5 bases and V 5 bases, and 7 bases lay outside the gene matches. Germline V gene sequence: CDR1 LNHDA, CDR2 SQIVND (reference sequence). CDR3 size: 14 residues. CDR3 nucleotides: TGTGCCAGTAGTTCGGGACTAGTGAGGGAGACCCAGTACTTC. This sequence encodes CASSSGLVRETQYF.

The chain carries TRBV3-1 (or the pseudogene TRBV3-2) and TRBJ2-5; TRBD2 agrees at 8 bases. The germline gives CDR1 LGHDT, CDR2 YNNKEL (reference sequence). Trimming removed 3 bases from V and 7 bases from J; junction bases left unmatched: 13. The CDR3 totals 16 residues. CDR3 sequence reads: CASSHGPGLGGATQYF. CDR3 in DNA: TGTGCCAGCAGCCATGGACCGGGACTAGGAGGGGCGACCCAGTACTTC.

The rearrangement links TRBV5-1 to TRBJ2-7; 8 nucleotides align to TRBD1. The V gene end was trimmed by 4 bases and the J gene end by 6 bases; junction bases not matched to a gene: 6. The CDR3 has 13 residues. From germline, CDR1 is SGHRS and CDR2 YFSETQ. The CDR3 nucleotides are TGCGCCAGCAGCCCGTTGACAGGGGTCGAGCAGTACTTC. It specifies CASSPLTGVEQYF. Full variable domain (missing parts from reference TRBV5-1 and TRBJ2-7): KAGVTQTPRYLIKTRGQQVTLSCSPISGHRSVSWYQQTPGQGLQFLFEYFSETQRNKGNFPGRFSGRQFSNSRSEMNVSTLELGDSALYLCASSPLTGVEQYFGPGTRLTVT.

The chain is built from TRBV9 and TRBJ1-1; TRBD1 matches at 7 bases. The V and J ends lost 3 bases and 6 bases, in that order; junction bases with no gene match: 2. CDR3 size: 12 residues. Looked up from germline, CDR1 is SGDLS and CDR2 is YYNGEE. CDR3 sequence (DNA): TGTGCCAGCAGCGAGGGGGCCGCTGAAGCTTTCTTT. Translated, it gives CASSEGAAEAFF.

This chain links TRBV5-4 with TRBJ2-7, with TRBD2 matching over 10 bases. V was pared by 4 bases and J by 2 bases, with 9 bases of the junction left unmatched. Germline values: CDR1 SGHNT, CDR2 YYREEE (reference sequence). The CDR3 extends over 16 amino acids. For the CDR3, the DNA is TGTGCCAGCAGCCTGCTCGGGAGCGGGGGGGCCTACGAGCAGTACTTC. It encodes CASSLLGSGGAYEQYF.

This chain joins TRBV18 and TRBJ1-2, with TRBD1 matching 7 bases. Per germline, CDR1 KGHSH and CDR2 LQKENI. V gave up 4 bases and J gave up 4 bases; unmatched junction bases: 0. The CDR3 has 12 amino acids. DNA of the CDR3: TGTGCCAGCTCACAGGGGGCCTATGGCTACACCTTC. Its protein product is CASSQGAYGYTF.

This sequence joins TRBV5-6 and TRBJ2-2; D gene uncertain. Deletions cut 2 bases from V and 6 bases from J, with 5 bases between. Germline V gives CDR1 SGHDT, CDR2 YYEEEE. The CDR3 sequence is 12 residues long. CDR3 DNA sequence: TGTGCCAGCAGCTTTATCCCCGGGGAGCTGTTTTTT. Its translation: CASSFIPGELFF.

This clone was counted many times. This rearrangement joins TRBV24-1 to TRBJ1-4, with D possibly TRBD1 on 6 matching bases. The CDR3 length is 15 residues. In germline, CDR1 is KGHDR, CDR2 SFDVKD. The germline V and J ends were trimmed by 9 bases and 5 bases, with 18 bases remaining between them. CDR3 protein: CATSPGGAGNEKLFF. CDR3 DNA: TGTGCCACCTCCCCGGGGGGCGCAGGGAATGAAAAACTGTTTTTT.

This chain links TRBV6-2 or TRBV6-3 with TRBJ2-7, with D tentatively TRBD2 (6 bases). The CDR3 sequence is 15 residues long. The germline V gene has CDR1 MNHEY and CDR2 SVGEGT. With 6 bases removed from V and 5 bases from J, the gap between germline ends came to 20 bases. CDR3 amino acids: CASSLSSRPGDEQYF. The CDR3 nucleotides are TGTGCCAGCAGCCTCTCGAGTAGGCCGGGGGACGAGCAGTACTTC.

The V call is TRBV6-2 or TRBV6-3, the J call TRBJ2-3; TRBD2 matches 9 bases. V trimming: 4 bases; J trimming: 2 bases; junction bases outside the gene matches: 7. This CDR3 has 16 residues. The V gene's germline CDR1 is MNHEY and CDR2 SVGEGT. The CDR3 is CASSLRLAGHTDTQYF. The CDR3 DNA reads TGTGCCAGCAGTTTAAGGCTAGCGGGGCACACAGATACGCAGTATTTT.

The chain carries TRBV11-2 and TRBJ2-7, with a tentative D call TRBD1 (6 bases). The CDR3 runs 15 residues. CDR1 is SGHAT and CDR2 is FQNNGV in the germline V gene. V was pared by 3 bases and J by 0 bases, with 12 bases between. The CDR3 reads CASSFRGSSSYEQYF. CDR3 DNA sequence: TGTGCCAGCAGCTTTAGGGGGTCTAGCTCCTACGAGCAGTACTTC.

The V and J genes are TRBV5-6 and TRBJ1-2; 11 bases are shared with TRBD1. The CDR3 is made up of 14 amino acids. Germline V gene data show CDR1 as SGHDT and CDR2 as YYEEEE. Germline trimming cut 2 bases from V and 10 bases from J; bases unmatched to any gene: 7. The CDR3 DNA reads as TGTGCCAGCAGCTTTCTAGGGACAGGGGGTCACTACACCTTC. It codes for CASSFLGTGGHYTF.

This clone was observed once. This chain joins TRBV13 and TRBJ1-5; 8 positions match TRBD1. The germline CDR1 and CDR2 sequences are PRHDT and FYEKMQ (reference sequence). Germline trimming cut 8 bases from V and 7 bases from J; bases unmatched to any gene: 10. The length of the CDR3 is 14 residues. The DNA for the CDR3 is TGTGCCAGCGCTCCTTCAGGGGGCTACCAGCCCCAGCATTTT. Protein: CASAPSGGYQPQHF.

The DNA for the CDR3 is TGTGCCAGTAACGAGCTCCGGGCCGGGGTCCCCTATGGCTACACCTTC. Encoded protein: CASNELRAGVPYGYTF. This chain links TRBV19 with TRBJ1-2; D not certain. This CDR3 comprises 16 residues. The V gene's germline CDR1 is LNHDA and CDR2 SQIVND (reference sequence). Trimming cost V 7 bases and J 4 bases, with 22 bases left between them.

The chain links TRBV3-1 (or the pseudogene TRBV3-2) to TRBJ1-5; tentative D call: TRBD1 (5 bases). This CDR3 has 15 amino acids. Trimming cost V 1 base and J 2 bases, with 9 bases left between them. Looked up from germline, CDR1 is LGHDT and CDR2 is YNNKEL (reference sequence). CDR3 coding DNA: TGTGCCAGCAGCCAAGGGGGGAGGGGCAATCAGCCCCAGCATTTT. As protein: CASSQGGRGNQPQHF.